This T cell receptor beta chain comes out of a study of blood T cell repertoires in COVID-19. At the level of the study: Sample material is recorded as cDNA or gDNA derived from T cells, B-cell-depleted T cells, or PBMCs.

This clone is a singleton in its sample. The CDR3 has 12 residues. Trimming cost V 1 base and J 6 bases, with 5 bases left between them. Germline V gene sequence: CDR1 SGHDN, CDR2 FVKESK. Method: immunoSEQ multiplex PCR; TCRdb's copy keeps in-frame clones and lacks some. The profile covers roughly 230,000 clones, with about 85% appearing a single time and around 1% taken by the ten largest. The origin of this receptor is a man between 40 and 49 years old with acute or convalescent COVID-19. J is TRBJ2-3 and V is TRBV14; D gene unclear. The sequenced material came from peripheral blood. CDR3 DNA: TGTGCCAGCAGCCAAGCTCCGGATACGCAGTATTTT. It codes for CASSQAPDTQYF.